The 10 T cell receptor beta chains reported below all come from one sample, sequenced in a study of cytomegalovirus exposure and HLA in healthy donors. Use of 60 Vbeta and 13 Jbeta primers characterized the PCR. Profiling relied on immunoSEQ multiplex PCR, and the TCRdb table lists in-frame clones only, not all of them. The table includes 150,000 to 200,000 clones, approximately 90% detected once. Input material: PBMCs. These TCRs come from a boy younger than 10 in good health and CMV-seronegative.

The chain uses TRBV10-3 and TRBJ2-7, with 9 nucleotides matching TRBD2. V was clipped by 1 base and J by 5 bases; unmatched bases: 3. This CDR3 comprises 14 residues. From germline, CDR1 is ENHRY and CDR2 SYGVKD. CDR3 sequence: CAISELAGVNEQYF. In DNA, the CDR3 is TGTGCCATCAGTGAGTTAGCGGGAGTCAACGAGCAGTACTTC.

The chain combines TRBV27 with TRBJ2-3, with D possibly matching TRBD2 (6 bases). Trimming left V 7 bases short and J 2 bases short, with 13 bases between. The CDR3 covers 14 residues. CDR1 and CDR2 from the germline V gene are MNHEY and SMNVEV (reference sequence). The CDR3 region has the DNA TGTGCCAGCAAGGTCGGGGGTTACACAGATACGCAGTATTTT. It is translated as CASKVGGYTDTQYF.

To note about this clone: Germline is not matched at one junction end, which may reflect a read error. This CDR3 reads CASSKGQGSNNSPLHF. In DNA form, the CDR3 reads TGTGCCAGTAGCAAGGGACAGGGCTCCAATAATTCACCCCTCCACTTT. The chain uses TRBV19 and TRBJ1-6; 9 nucleotides match TRBD1. Germline loops: CDR1 LNHDA, CDR2 SQIVND (reference sequence). This CDR3 comprises 16 residues.

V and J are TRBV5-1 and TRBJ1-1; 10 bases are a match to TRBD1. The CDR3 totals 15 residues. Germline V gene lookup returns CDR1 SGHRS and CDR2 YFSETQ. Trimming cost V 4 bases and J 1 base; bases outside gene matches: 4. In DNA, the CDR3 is TGCGCCAGCAGCGGGACAGGGGTACCGAACACTGAAGCTTTCTTT. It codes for CASSGTGVPNTEAFF. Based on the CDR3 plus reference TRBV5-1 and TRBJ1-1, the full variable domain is KAGVTQTPRYLIKTRGQQVTLSCSPISGHRSVSWYQQTPGQGLQFLFEYFSETQRNKGNFPGRFSGRQFSNSRSEMNVSTLELGDSALYLCASSGTGVPNTEAFFGQGTRLTVV.

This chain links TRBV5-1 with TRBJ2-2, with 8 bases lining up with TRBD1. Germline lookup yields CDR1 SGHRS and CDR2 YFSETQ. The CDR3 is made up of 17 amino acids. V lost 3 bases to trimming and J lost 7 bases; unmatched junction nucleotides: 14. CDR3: CASSWPDRGGVNGELFF. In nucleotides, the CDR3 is TGCGCCAGCAGCTGGCCCGACAGGGGAGGAGTGAACGGGGAGCTGTTTTTT.

The CDR3 nucleotides are TGTGCCAGCAGTTACCTGGGACAGGGATTAGATCGCTACACCTTC. It yields the protein CASSYLGQGLDRYTF. J is TRBJ1-2 and V is TRBV6-6; 9 positions match TRBD1. Trimming removed 2 bases from V and 9 bases from J; junction bases left unmatched: 10. The germline CDR1 and CDR2 sequences are MNHNY and SVGAGI (reference sequence). This CDR3 region has 15 residues.

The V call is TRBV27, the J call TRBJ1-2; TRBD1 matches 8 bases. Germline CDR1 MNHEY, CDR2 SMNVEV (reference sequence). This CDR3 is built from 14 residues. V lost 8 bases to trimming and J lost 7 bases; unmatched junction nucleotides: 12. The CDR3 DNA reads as TGTGCCAGCGCGGACCGGGACAGGCTGGCTGGCTACACCTTC. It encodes CASADRDRLAGYTF.

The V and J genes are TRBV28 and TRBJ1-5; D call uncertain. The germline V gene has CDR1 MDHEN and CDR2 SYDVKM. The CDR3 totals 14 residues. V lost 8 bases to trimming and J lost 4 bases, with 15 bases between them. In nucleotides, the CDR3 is TGTGCCAGCTACGGAGGGAACTTAAATCAGCCCCAGCATTTT. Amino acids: CASYGGNLNQPQHF.

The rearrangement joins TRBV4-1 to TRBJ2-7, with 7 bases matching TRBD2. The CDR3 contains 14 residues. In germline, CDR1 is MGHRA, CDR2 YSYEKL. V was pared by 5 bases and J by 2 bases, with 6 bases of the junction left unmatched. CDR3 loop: CASSGTNPTYEQYF. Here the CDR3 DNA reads TGCGCCAGCAGCGGGACTAACCCTACCTACGAGCAGTACTTC.

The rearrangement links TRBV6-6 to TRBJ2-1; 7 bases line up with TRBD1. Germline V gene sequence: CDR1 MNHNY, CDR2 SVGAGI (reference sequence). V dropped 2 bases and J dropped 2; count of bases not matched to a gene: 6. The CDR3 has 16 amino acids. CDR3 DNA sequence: TGTGCCAGCAGTTACGACGAGGGGGCAACCTACAATGAGCAGTTCTTC. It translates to CASSYDEGATYNEQFF.